The 13 T cell receptor beta chains reported below all come from one sample, sequenced in a study of human T cells and chemical hapten exposure. Noted time point: patch test 3, about 24 weeks after DPC sensitization. Treatment described: therapeutic diphenylcyclopropenone sensitization with weekly scalp DPC. A single record per CDR3 protein comes from TCRdb applying MiXCR to the RACE reads. The table shows about 160,000 distinct CDR3 sequences, with about 27% occurring only once. The input for sequencing was whole blood, taken in connection with sensitization to the hapten diphenylcyclopropenone (DPC). All receptors come from a woman in her late teens or twenties with alopecia areata. Some clones in this sample may be carry-over from other donors' samples.

This clonotype has just a few counts. V usage is TRBV3-1 and J usage is TRBJ2-5; 12 bases are a match to TRBD2. CDR3 length equals 20 residues. J was trimmed by 2 bases and V by 0 bases; bases with no gene match: 13. Looked up from germline, CDR1 is LGHDT and CDR2 is YNNKEL (reference sequence). This chain's CDR3 is CASSQDLPSGGAWVQETQYF. CDR3 nucleotides: TGTGCCAGCAGCCAAGATCTGCCTAGCGGGGGGGCCTGGGTTCAAGAGACCCAGTACTTC.

V is TRBV20-1 and J is TRBJ1-2, with D perhaps TRBD1 (5 bases). Germline V gene data show CDR1 as DFQATT and CDR2 as SNEGSKA (reference sequence). The V end lost 0 bases, the J end lost 1 base, and 12 bases lay between the germline ends. The CDR3 has 15 amino acids. CDR3 sequence: CSARDLREDNYGYTF. The CDR3 DNA follows: TGCAGTGCTAGAGATCTCAGGGAAGATAACTATGGCTACACCTTC.

This clonotype turned up a few times. J is TRBJ2-5 and V is TRBV6-6, with a possible D match to TRBD2 (7 bases). The length of the CDR3 is 12 residues. Germline CDR1 is MNHNY and CDR2 is SVGAGI (reference sequence). Trimming stripped 8 bases from V and 4 bases from J, with 11 bases between. The CDR3 here is CASQGGAETQYF. CDR3 nucleotide sequence: TGTGCCAGCCAAGGGGGGGCAGAGACCCAGTACTTC.

V and J are TRBV4-3 and TRBJ2-7, with D perhaps matching TRBD2 (5 bases). Between the trimmed V and J ends, which lost 0 bases and 1 base, there was a span of 10 bases. This CDR3 comprises 15 residues. Germline V lookup: CDR1 LGHNA, CDR2 YSLEER. The CDR3 DNA follows: TGCGCCAGCAGCCAAGATTTCGGGAATTCCTACGAGCAGTACTTC. Its translation: CASSQDFGNSYEQYF.

In this sample, this clonotype turned up a few times. The rearrangement joins TRBV10-3 to TRBJ2-2; tentatively, D is TRBD1 (6 bases). The germline gives CDR1 ENHRY, CDR2 SYGVKD. This CDR3 contains 13 residues. The V end lost 6 bases, the J end lost 6 bases, and 11 bases lay between the germline ends. DNA of the CDR3: TGTGCCATCAGCGTAACAGGGCCCGGGGAGCTGTTTTTT. Amino acids: CAISVTGPGELFF.

In its sample, this clonotype was seen many times. This sequence joins TRBV29-1 and TRBJ2-1; 7 bases agree with TRBD2. Germline loops: CDR1 SQVTM, CDR2 ANQGSEA. After removal of 2 bases from V and 2 bases from J, the junction contained 6 bases not matched to a gene. The CDR3 contains 15 residues. The chain's CDR3 is CSVERRRETYNEQFF. In DNA, the CDR3 is TGCAGCGTTGAAAGGCGGCGGGAGACCTACAATGAGCAGTTCTTC.

This clonotype has a handful of counts. The rearrangement uses TRBV29-1 and TRBJ2-5; no firm D call. The CDR3 consists of 11 residues. Trimming left V 5 bases short and J 5 bases short, with 9 bases between. From germline, CDR1 is SQVTM and CDR2 ANQGSEA. Written as DNA, the CDR3 is TGCAGCGTTAGATCTGGGGAGACCCAGTACTTC. Translated, it gives CSVRSGETQYF.

The genes are TRBV6-6 and TRBJ2-1, with D possibly called TRBD1 or TRBD2 (6 bases each). CDR3 length: 14 residues. Trimming removed 8 bases from V and 4 bases from J, with 15 bases in between. Germline assignment: CDR1 MNHNY and CDR2 SVGAGI (reference sequence). The CDR3 coding sequence is TGTGCCAGCCAGGGGACTGGGAGATACAATGAGCAGTTCTTC. This encodes CASQGTGRYNEQFF.

This clonotype was recorded a few times. This sequence joins TRBV7-9 and TRBJ2-5; 7 nucleotides line up with TRBD2. J was trimmed by 5 bases and V by 2 bases; bases with no gene match: 8. This CDR3 spans 15 amino acids. Germline loops: CDR1 SEHNR, CDR2 FQNEAQ (reference sequence). CDR3 residues: CASSLTSGTKETQYF. The CDR3 bases are TGTGCCAGCAGCTTAACTTCCGGGACTAAGGAGACCCAGTACTTC.

This clonotype was detected a few times. This chain connects TRBV6-6 to TRBJ2-3; D is perhaps TRBD2 (6 bases). The CDR3 covers 13 residues. Trimming stripped 5 bases from V and 4 bases from J, with 10 bases between. The V gene's germline CDR1 is MNHNY and CDR2 SVGAGI (reference sequence). The CDR3 DNA follows: TGTGCCAGCAGTGTAGGAGGGGCAGATACGCAGTATTTT. This translates into CASSVGGADTQYF.

The table lists this clonotype with many counts. The J gene is TRBJ1-1, the V gene TRBV7-3; D is possibly TRBD1 (5 bases). The CDR3 extends over 12 amino acids. Looked up from germline, CDR1 is SGHTA and CDR2 is FQGTGA. Trimming took off 4 bases at V and 10 bases at J, with 13 bases between the two ends. CDR3 sequence reads: CASSYRDGVAFF. The CDR3 nucleotides are TGTGCCAGCAGCTACCGGGACGGCGTAGCTTTCTTT.

This clonotype has a handful of counts. This chain joins TRBV2 and TRBJ2-1; no clear D. Trimming stripped 8 bases from V and 16 bases from J, with 15 bases between. Germline CDR1 reads SNHLY; CDR2 reads FYNNEI. The CDR3 is 10 amino acids. The CDR3 DNA reads TGTGCCAGCTCCGGGTTGGGTTCTTTCTTC. It is translated as CASSGLGSFF.

The chain carries TRBV7-9 and TRBJ2-4; D possibly corresponds to TRBD2 (7 bases). The CDR3 contains 17 residues. V lost 5 bases and J lost 1, with 18 bases in between. CDR1 is SEHNR, CDR2 FQNEAQ, per germline (reference sequence). In DNA form, the CDR3 reads TGTGCCAGCAGCCGCTCTTCTCGCGGGGGCGCCAAAAACATTCAGTACTTC. This sequence encodes CASSRSSRGGAKNIQYF.